The clone carrying this T cell receptor (beta chain) appeared a few times. What it recognizes is unknown. This sample is drawn from a study of T-cell memory formation after mild COVID-19. Overall study: The study found TCR clusters largely donor specific. Points from the study as a whole: That cross-reactive memory joined was suggested by some responding clones appearing in pre-infection memory.

MiXCR, applied by TCRdb to the 5' RACE reads, yields one record per CDR3 protein. The sample consists of 110,000 to 150,000 distinct CDR3 sequences, roughly a quarter of them appearing once. Germline V gene data show CDR1 as SEHNR and CDR2 as FQNEAQ (reference sequence). V gave up 3 bases and J gave up 6 bases, with 9 bases separating them. The CDR3 length is 12 residues. The receptor's source is an adult woman who had mild COVID-19 (a few samples of this study predate the infection). Cell type and time point are not known. Sequences were obtained from PBMCs or a T cell subset sorted from them (not recorded which). V is TRBV7-9 and J is TRBJ2-7; unclear D gene. The CDR3 DNA follows: TGTGCCAGCAGCTTTCCCTCGTCCGAGCAGTACTTC. Translation gives CASSFPSSEQYF.